The source of this T cell receptor beta chain is a study of T cell clones after liver transplantation (dated by TCRdb to the late 2010s). In the study overall: The samples were obtained from ITN030ST, a randomized trial that attempted immunosuppression withdrawal within 2 years after liver transplantation. Donor-reactive T cell clones were identified by TCRbeta sequencing after a pre-transplant mixed lymphocyte reaction and then tracked in post-transplant blood. As an antigen-independent comparator for donor-reactive sequences, third party-reactive TCRbeta sequences were also identified from pre-transplant MLRs. Of the eight recipients, three were HCV-positive, while the remaining recipients had been transplanted for non-autoimmune, non-viral indications. No induction therapy was given to the subjects, and standard immunosuppression was administered until randomization at 12-24 months post-transplant. Tolerance was defined as complete withdrawal of immunosuppression for at least one year without a rise in liver enzymes beyond twice the upper limit of normal. Blood samples were taken pre-transplant, pre-randomization before withdrawal, and post-randomization after full withdrawal or failed withdrawal. Of the 8 liver transplant recipients making up the studied cohort, 3 were classified as tolerant and 5 as non-tolerant.

High-throughput TCRbeta CDR3 sequencing of frozen genomic DNA was performed by immunoSEQ, including PCR amplification, mapping, bias correction and internal controls. The paper's data handling went like this. Productive rearrangements were kept, and unique TCRbeta sequences were defined by CDR3 nucleotide sequence plus V and J gene. For a sequence to be called donor-reactive, it needed a frequency of at least 0.01% and at least 5-fold expansion in CFSE-low cells compared with unstimulated pre-transplant cells. Minimum frequency thresholds were set for each subject on the basis of the unstimulated sample with the lowest template count, so that a detection power of at least 90% was ensured. Jensen-Shannon divergence between the top 1000 TCRbeta sequences after and before transplant was used to measure repertoire turnover. Changes in detection of donor-reactive sequences were tested with two-sided Fisher's exact tests. The immuneACCESS repertoire file appears here via TCRdb, limited to in-frame rearrangements. These files lack a portion of the clones; in checked studies, under half of the deficit traces to unresolved V genes, and the cause of the others is not known. V and J calls and clone size are as listed in that table; D and trimming were resolved from the DNA. This sample has about 100,000 clones in its table, and 82% of those were observed once. The ten largest make up 0.99% of the sample.

The time point label on this specimen signifies: pre-transplant. Thawed unstimulated PBMCs were stained for CD3, CD4 and CD8 and FACS-sorted into CD3+CD4+ and CD3+CD8+ populations. All 8 studied subjects were randomized to immunosuppression withdrawal. Genomic DNA was isolated with the Qiagen DNeasy Blood and Tissue Kit. Results and caveats for the whole study, not just this receptor: The conclusions were considered preliminary, being limited by small, heterogeneous patient numbers and non-standardized post-transplant time points. Low numbers of available donor cells limited the measurable donor-reactive repertoire in two subjects. When repertoire turnover was accounted for, significantly reduced detection of donor-reactive sequences was found in 7 of 8 subjects for CD4 and in 8 of 8 subjects for CD8. Because allograft tissue specimens were not available, migration of donor-reactive T cells into the graft, rather than deletion, may have occurred. A significant post-transplant decrease in circulating donor-reactive CD4 TCRbeta sequences was observed in most of the 8 subjects, irrespective of tolerance or HCV status. The decline in donor-reactive sequences exceeded the decline in third party-reactive sequences, suggesting partial antigen-specific deletion that was unrelated to withdrawal success.

As for this clone: This receptor's antigen is unknown. No base qualities exist here, and no much larger clone lies one base off it.

Source: CD4+ T cells from blood, taken before liver transplant. The source of this sequence is a human donor who received a liver transplant.

The CDR3 is CASSSHRDLGGNTIYF. At the DNA level, the sequence is TGTGCCAGCAGCTCTCACAGGGACTTGGGTGGAAACACCATATATTTT. The chain employs TRBV7-2 and TRBJ1-3, with a tentative D gene TRBD1 over 6 matching bases. The germline V gene yields SGHTA for CDR1 and FQGNSA for CDR2. Including cysteine and phenylalanine, the CDR3 has 16 amino acids. Just CDR3 DNA is preserved here, 48 bases in frame from base 1. V loses 4 bases, J loses 3 bases, and the germline ends lie 16 bases apart.